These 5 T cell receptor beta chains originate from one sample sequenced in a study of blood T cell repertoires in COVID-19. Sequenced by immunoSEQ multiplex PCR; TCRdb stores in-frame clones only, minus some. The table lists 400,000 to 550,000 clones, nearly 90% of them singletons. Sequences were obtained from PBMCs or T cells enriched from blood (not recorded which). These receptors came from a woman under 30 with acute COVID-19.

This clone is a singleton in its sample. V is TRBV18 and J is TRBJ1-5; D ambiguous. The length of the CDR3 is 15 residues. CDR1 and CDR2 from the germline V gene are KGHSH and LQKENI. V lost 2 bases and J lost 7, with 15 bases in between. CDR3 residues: CASSPDIGSGQPQHF. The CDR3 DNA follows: TGTGCCAGCTCACCAGATATAGGGAGCGGACAGCCCCAGCATTTT.

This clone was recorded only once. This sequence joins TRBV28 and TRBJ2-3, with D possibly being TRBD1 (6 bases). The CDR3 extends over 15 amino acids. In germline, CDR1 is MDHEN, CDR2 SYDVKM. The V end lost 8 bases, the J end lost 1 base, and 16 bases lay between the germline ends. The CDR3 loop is CASRQQGFGTDTQYF. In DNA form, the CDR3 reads TGTGCCAGCCGACAACAGGGTTTTGGCACAGATACGCAGTATTTT.

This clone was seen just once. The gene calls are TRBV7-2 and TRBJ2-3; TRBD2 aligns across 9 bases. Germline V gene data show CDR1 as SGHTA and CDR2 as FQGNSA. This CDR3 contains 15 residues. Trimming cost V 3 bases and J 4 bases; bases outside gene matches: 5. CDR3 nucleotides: TGTGCCAGCAGCTTGGTAGCGGGAGTGGCAGATACGCAGTATTTT. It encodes CASSLVAGVADTQYF. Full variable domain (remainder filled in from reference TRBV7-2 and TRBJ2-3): GAGVSQSPSNKVTEKGKDVELRCDPISGHTALYWYRQSLGQGLEFLIYFQGNSAPDKSGLPSDRFSAERTGGSVSTLTIQRTQQEDSAVYLCASSLVAGVADTQYFGPGTRLTVL.

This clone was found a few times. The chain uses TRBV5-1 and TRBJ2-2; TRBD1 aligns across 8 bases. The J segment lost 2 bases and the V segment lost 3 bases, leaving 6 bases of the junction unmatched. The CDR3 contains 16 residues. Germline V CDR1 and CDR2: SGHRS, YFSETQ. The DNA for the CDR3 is TGCGCCAGCAGCTCCAATGGACAGGGAAACACCGGGGAGCTGTTTTTT. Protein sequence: CASSSNGQGNTGELFF. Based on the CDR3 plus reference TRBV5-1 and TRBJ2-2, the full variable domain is KAGVTQTPRYLIKTRGQQVTLSCSPISGHRSVSWYQQTPGQGLQFLFEYFSETQRNKGNFPGRFSGRQFSNSRSEMNVSTLELGDSALYLCASSSNGQGNTGELFFGEGSRLTVL.

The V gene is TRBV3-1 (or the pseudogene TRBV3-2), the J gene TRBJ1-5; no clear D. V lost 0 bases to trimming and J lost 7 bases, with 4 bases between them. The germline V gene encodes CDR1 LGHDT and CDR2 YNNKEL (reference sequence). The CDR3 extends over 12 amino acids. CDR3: CASSQERQPQHF. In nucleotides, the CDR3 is TGTGCCAGCAGCCAAGAACGGCAGCCCCAGCATTTT.